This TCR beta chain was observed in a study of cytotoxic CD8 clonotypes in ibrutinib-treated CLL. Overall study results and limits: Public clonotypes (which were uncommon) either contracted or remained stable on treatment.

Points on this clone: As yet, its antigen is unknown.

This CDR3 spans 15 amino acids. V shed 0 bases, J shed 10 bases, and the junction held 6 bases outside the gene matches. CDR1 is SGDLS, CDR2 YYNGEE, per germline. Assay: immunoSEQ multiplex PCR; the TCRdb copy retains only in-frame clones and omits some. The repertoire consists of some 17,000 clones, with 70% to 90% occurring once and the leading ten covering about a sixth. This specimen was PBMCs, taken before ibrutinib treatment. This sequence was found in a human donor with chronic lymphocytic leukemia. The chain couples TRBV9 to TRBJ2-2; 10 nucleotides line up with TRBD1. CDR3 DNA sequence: TGTGCCAGCAGCGTAGTCGGGACAGGGGCGGCGGAGCTGTTTTTT. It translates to CASSVVGTGAAELFF.